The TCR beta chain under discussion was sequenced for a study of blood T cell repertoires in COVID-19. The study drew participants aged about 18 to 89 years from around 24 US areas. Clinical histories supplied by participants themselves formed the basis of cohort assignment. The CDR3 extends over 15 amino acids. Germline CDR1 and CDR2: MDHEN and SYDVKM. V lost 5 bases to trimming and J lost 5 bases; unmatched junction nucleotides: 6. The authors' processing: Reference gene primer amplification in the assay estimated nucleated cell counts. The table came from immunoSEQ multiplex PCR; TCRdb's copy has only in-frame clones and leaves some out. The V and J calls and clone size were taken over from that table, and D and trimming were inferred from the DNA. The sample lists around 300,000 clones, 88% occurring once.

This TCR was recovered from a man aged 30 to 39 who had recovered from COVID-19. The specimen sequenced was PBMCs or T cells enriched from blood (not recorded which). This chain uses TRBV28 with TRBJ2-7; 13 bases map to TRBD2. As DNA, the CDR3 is TGTGCCAGCAGTCCCCGGACTAGCGGGAGCGACGAGCAGTACTTC. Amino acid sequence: CASSPRTSGSDEQYF. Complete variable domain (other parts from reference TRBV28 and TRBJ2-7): DVKVTQSSRYLVKRTGEKVFLECVQDMDHENMFWYRQDPGLGLRLIYFSYDVKMKEKGDIPEGYSVSREKKERFSLILESASTNQTSMYLCASSPRTSGSDEQYFGPGTRLTVT.